The sequence of this TCR beta chain was determined in a study of blood T cell repertoires in COVID-19. This table comes from immunoSEQ multiplex PCR, and its TCRdb copy is limited to in-frame clones, with some not included. Counted here are fewer than 250,000 clones, approximately 78% occurring once; the ten biggest clones make up 9.5% to 15%. Germline CDR1 MGHRA, CDR2 YSYEKL. The CDR3 is 15 amino acids. The ends lost 1 base at V and 9 bases at J; junction bases unmatched: 11. This clone has a count of ten or more. Material: peripheral blood. This TCR was sampled from a woman in her forties with acute or convalescent COVID-19. The chain links TRBV4-1 to TRBJ2-7, with 8 nucleotides matching TRBD2. The CDR3 region is CASSQAGTSLTGQYF. CDR3 coding DNA: TGCGCCAGCAGCCAAGCCGGGACTAGTCTTACGGGGCAGTACTTC.